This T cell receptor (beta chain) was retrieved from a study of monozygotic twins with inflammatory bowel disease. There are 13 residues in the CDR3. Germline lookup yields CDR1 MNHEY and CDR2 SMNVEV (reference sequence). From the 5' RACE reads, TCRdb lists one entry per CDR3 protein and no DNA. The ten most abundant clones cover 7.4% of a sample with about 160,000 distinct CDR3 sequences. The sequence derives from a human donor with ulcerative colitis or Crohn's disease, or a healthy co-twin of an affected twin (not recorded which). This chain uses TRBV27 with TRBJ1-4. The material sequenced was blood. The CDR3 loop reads CASSPVTVEKLFF.